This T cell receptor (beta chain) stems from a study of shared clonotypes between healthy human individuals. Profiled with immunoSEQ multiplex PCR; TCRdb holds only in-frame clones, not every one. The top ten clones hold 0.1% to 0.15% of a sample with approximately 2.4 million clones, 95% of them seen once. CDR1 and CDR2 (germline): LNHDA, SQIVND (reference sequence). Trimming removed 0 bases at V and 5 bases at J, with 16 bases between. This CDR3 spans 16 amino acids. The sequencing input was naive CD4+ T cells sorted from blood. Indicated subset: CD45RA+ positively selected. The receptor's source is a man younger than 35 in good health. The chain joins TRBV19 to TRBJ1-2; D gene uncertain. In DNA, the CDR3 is TGTGCCAGTAGTATAGATTGGTCAGAGAAGGGTTATGGCTACACCTTC. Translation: CASSIDWSEKGYGYTF.